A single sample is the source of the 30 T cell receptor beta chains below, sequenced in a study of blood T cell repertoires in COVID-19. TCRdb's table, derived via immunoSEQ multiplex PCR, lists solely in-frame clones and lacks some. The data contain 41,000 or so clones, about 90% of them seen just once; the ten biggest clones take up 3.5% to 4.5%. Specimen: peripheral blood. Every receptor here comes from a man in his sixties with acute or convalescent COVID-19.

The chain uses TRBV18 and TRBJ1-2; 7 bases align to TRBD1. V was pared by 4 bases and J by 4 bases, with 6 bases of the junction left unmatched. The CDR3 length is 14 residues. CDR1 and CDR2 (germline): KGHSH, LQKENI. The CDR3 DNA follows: TGTGCCAGCTCACTAGAGACAGGGATCTATGGCTACACCTTC. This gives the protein CASSLETGIYGYTF.

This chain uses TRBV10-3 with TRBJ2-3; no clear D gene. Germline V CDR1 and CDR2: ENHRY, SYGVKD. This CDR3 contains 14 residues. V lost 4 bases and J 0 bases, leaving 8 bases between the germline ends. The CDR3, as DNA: TGTGCCATCAGTGTTGGCCAGAGCACAGATACGCAGTATTTT. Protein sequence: CAISVGQSTDTQYF.

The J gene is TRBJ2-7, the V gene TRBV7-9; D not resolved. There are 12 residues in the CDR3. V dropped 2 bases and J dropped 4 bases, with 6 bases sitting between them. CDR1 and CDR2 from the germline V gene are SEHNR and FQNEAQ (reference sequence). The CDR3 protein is CASSLIFYEQYF. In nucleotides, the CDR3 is TGTGCCAGCAGCTTAATCTTTTACGAGCAGTACTTC.

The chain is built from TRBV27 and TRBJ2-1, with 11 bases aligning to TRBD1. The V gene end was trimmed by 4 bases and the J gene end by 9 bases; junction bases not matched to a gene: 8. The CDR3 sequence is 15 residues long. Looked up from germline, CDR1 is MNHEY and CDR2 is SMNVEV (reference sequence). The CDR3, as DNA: TGTGCCAGCAGTTCTCCGTGGACAGGGGGCATTGAGCAGTTCTTC. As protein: CASSSPWTGGIEQFF.

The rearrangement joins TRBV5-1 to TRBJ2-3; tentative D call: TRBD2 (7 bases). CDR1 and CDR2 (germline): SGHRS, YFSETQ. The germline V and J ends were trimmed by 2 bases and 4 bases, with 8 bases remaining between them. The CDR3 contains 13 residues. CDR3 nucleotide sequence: TGCGCCAGCAGCTTCGGGGGGCCAGATACGCAGTATTTT. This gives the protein CASSFGGPDTQYF.

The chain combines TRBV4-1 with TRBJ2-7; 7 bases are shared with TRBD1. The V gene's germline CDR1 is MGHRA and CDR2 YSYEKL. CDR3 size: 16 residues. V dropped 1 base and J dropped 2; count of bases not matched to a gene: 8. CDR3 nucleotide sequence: TGCGCCAGCAGCCAAGTTCCGGGACAGAAAACCTACGAGCAGTACTTC. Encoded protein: CASSQVPGQKTYEQYF.

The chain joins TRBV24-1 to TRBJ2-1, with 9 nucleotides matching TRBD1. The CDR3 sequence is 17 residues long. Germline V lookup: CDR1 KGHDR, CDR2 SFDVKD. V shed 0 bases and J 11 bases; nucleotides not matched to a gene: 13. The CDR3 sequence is CATSDLRTGASRDKQFF. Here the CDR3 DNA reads TGTGCCACCAGTGATTTGAGGACAGGGGCCTCAAGGGATAAGCAGTTCTTC.

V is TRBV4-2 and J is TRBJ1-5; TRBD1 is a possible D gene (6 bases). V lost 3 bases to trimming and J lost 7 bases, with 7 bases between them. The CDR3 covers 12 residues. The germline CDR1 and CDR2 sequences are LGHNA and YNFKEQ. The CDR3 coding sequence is TGTGCCAGCAGCCATGGGGGCCAGCCCCAGCATTTT. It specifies CASSHGGQPQHF.

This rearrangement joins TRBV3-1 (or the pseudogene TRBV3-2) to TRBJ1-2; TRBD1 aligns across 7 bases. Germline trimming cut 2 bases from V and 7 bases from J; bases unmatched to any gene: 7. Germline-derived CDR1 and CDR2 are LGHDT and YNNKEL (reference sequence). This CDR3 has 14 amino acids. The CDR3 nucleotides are TGTGCCAGCAGCCAAACGACAGGGAGCACTGGCTACACCTTC. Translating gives CASSQTTGSTGYTF.

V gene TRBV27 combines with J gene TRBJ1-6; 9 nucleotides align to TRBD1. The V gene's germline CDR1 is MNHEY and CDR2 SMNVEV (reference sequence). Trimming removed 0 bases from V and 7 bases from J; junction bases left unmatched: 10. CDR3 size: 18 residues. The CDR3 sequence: CASSLSVRWDRDNSPLHF. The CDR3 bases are TGTGCCAGCAGTTTATCTGTACGATGGGACAGGGACAATTCACCCCTCCACTTT.

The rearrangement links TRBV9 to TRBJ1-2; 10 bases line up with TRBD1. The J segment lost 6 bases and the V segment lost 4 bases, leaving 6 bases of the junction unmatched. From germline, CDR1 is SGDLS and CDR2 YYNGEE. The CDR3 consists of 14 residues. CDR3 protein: CASSTRQGADGYTF. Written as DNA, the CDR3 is TGTGCCAGCAGCACTAGACAGGGGGCGGATGGCTACACCTTC.

CDR3 sequence reads: CAWSLPGFGYGYTF. The CDR3, as DNA: TGTGCCTGGAGTCTGCCAGGGTTCGGCTATGGCTACACCTTC. The J gene is TRBJ1-2, the V gene TRBV30; D possibly corresponds to TRBD1 (5 bases). This CDR3 spans 14 amino acids. Trimming left V 2 bases short and J 4 bases short, with 14 bases between. The germline CDR1 and CDR2 sequences are GTSNPN and SVGIG (reference sequence).

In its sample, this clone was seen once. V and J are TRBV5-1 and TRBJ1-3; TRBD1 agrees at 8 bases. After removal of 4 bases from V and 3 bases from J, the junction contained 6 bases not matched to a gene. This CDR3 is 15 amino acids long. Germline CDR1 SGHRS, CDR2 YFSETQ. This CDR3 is CASSPGGRFGNTIYF. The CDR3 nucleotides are TGCGCCAGCAGCCCAGGGGGCAGATTTGGAAACACCATATATTTT.

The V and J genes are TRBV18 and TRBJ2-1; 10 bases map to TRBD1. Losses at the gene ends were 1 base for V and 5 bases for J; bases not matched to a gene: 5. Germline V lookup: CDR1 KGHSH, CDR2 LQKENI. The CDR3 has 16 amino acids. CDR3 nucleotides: TGTGCCAGCTCACCACGACCGGGACAGGGGCACAATGAGCAGTTCTTC. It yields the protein CASSPRPGQGHNEQFF.

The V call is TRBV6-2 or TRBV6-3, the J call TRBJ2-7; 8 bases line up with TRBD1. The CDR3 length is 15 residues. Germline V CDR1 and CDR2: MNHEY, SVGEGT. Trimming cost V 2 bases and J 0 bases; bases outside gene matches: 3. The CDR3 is CASSYRTGSSYEQYF. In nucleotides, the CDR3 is TGTGCCAGCAGTTACCGGACAGGGAGCTCCTACGAGCAGTACTTC.

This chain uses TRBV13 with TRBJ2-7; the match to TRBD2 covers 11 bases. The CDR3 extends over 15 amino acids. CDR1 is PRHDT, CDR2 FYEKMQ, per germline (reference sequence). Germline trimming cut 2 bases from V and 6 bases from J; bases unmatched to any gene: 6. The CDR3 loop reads CASSLQASGGSEQYF. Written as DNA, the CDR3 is TGTGCCAGCAGCTTACAGGCTAGCGGGGGGTCCGAGCAGTACTTC.

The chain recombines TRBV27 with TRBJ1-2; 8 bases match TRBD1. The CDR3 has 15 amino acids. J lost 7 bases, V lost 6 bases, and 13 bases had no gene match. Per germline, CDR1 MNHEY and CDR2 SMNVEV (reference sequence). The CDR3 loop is CASSIQGQGWFGYTF. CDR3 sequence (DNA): TGTGCCAGCAGCATCCAAGGACAGGGTTGGTTTGGCTACACCTTC.

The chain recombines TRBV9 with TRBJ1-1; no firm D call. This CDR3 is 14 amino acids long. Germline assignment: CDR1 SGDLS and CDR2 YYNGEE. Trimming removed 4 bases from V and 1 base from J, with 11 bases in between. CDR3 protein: CASSLRPPNTEAFF. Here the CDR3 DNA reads TGTGCCAGCAGCCTGAGGCCGCCGAACACTGAAGCTTTCTTT.

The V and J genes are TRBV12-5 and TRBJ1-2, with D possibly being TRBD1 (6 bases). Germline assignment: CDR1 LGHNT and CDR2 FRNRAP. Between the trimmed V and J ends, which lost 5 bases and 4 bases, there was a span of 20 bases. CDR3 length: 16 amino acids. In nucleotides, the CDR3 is TGTGCTAGTGGTCTCCTCATGGGGGCTCGGGGCTATGGCTACACCTTC. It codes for CASGLLMGARGYGYTF.

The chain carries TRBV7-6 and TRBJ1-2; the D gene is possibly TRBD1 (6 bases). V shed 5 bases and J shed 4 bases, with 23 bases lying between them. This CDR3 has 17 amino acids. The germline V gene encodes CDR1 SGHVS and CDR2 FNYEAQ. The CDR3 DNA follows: TGTGCCAGCAGCCCAAGGCGAGGGGGGGCTTCCCCCTATGGCTACACCTTC. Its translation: CASSPRRGGASPYGYTF.

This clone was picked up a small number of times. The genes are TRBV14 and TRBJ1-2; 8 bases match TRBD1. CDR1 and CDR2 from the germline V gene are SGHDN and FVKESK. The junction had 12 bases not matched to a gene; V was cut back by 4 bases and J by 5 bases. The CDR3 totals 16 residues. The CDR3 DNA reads TGTGCCAGCAGCCTGCATGGGGACAGGACCCAATATGGCTACACCTTC. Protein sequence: CASSLHGDRTQYGYTF.

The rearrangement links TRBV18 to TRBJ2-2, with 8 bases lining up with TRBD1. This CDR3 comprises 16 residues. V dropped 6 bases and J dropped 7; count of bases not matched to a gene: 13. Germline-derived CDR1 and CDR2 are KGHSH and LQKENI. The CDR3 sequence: CASSPRVQGAGGELFF. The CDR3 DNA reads TGTGCCAGCTCTCCTAGGGTCCAGGGGGCCGGCGGGGAGCTGTTTTTT.

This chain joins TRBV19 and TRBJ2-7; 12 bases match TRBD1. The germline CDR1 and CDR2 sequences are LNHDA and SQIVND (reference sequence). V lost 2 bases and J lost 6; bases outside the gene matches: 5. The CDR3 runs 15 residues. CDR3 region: CASSILGTGGREQYF. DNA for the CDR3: TGTGCCAGTAGTATACTGGGGACAGGGGGCCGCGAGCAGTACTTC.

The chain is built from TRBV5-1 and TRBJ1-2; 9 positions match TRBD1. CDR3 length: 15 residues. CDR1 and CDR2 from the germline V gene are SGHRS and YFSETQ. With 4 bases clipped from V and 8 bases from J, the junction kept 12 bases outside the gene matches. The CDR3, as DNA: TGCGCCAGCAGCGTACAGGGACAGGGAACGTTCGGCTACACCTTC. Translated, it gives CASSVQGQGTFGYTF.

CDR3 sequence: CASSFLWTGNTGELFF. The CDR3 DNA sequence: TGTGCCAGCAGCTTCCTGTGGACAGGGAACACCGGGGAGCTGTTTTTT. The chain is built from TRBV7-8 and TRBJ2-2; 7 positions agree with TRBD1. With V trimmed by 3 bases and J by 1 base, 5 bases remained unmatched. The CDR3 is 16 residues long. Germline V gene lookup returns CDR1 SGHVS and CDR2 FQNEAQ.

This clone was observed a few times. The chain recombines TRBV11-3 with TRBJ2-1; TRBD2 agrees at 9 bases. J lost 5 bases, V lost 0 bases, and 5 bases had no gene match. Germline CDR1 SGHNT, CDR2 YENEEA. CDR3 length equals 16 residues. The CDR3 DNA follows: TGTGCCAGCAGCTTAGATGGGGCGGGGGGGCACAATGAGCAGTTCTTC. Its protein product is CASSLDGAGGHNEQFF.

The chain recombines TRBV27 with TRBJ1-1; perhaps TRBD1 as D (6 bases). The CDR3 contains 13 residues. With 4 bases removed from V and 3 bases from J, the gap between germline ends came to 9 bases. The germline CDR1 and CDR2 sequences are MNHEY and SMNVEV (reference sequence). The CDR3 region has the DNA TGTGCCAGCAGTTCCAGGGGTCACACTGAAGCTTTCTTT. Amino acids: CASSSRGHTEAFF.

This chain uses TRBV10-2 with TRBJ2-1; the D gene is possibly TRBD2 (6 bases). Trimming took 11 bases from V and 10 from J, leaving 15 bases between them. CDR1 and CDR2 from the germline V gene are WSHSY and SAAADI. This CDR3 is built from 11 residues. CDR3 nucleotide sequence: TGCGCCGGGGGACTCCCCGAAGAGCAGTTCTTC. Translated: CAGGLPEEQFF.

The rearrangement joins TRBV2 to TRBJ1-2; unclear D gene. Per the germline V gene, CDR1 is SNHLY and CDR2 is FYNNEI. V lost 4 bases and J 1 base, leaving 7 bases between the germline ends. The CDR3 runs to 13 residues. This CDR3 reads CASSVYVNYGYTF. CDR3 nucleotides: TGTGCCAGCAGTGTCTACGTTAACTATGGCTACACCTTC.

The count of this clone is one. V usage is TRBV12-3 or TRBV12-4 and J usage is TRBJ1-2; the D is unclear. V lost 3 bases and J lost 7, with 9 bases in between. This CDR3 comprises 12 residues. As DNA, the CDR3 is TGTGCCAGCAGTTTGGCGGGGTCTGGCTACACCTTC. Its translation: CASSLAGSGYTF.